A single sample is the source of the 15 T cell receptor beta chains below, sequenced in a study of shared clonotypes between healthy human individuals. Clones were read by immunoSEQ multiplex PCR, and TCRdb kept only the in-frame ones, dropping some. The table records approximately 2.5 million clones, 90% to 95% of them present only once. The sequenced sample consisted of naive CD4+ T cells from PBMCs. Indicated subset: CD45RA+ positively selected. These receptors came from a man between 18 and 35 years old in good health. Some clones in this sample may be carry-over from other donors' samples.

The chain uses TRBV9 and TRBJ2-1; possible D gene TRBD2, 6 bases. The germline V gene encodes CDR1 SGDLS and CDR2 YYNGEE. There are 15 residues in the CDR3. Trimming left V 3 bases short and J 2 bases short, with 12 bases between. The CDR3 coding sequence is TGTGCCAGCAGCGCGCGGGGTGGAACCTACAATGAGCAGTTCTTC. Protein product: CASSARGGTYNEQFF.

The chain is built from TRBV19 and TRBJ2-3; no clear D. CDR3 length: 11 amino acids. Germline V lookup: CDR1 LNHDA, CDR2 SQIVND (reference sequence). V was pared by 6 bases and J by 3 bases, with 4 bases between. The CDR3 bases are TGTGCCAGTAGCCATACAGATACGCAGTATTTT. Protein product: CASSHTDTQYF.

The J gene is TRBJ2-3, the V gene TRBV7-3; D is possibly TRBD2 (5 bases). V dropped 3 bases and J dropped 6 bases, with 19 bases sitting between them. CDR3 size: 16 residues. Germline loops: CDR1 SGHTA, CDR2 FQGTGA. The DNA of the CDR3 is TGTGCCAGCAGCTTCGGCGTATGGGGAGTCAAGGATACGCAGTATTTT. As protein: CASSFGVWGVKDTQYF.

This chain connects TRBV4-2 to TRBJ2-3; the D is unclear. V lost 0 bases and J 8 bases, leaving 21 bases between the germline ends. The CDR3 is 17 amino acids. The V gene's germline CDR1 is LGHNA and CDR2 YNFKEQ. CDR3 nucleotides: TGTGCCAGCAGCCAAGATTCTCGAAGGGTCGAGATGGTTACGCAGTATTTT. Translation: CASSQDSRRVEMVTQYF.

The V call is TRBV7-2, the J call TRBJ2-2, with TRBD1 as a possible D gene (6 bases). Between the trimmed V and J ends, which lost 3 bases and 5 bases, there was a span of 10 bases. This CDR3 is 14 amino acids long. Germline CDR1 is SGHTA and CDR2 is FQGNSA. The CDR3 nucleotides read TGTGCCAGCAGCTTGTACAGGGCAACCGGGGAGCTGTTTTTT. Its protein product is CASSLYRATGELFF.

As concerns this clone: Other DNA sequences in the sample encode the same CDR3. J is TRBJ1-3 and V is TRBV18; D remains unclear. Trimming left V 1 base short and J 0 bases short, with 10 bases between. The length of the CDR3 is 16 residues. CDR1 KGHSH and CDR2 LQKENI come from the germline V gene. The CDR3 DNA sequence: TGTGCCAGCTCACCACGAGTCGGGGACTCTGGAAACACCATATATTTT. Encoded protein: CASSPRVGDSGNTIYF.

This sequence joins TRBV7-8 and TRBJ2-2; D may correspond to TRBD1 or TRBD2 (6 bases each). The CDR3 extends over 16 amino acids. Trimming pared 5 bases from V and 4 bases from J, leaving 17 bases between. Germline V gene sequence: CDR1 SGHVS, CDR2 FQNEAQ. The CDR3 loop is CASSPRGAASTGELFF. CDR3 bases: TGTGCCAGCAGCCCTAGGGGGGCGGCAAGCACCGGGGAGCTGTTTTTT.

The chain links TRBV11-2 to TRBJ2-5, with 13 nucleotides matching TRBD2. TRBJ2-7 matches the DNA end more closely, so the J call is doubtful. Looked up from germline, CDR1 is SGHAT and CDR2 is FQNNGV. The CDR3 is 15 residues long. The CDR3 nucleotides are TGTGCCAGCAGCTTCGGGACTAGCGGGATCTACGAGCAGTACTTC. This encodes CASSFGTSGIYEQYF.

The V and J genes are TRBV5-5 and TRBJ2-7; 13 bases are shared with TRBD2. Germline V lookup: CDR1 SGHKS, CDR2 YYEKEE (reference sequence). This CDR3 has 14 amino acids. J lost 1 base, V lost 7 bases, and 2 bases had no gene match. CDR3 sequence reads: CASLGLAGSYEQYF. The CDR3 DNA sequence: TGTGCCAGCTTGGGACTAGCGGGATCCTACGAGCAGTACTTC.

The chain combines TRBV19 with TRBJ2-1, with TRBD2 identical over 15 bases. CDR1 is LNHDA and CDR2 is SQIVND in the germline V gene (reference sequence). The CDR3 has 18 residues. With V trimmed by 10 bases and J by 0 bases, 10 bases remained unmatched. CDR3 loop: CATASGLAGGSSYNEQFF. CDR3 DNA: TGTGCCACCGCCTCCGGACTAGCGGGAGGGAGCTCCTACAATGAGCAGTTCTTC.

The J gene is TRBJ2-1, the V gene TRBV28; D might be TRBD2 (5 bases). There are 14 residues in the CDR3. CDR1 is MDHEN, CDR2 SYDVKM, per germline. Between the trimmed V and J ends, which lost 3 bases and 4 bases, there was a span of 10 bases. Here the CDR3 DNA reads TGTGCCAGCAGTTTCCGGGAAACATACAATGAGCAGTTCTTC. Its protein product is CASSFRETYNEQFF.

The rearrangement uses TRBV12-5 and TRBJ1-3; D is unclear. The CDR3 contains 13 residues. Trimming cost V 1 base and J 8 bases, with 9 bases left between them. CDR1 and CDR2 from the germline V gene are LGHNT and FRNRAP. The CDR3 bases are TGTGCTAGTGGTTTGGGCGGGCTGGACACCATATATTTT. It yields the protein CASGLGGLDTIYF.

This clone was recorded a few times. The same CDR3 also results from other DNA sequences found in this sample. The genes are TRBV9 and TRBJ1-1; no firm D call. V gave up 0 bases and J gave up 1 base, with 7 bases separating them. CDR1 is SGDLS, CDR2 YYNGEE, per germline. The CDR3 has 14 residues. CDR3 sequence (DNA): TGTGCCAGCAGCGTAGGGGGTGCGAACACTGAAGCTTTCTTT. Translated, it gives CASSVGGANTEAFF. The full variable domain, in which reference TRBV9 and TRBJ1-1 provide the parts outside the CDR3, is DSGVTQTPKHLITATGQRVTLRCSPRSGDLSVYWYQQSLDQGLQFLIQYYNGEERAKGNILERFSAQQFPDLHSELNLSSLELGDSALYFCASSVGGANTEAFFGQGTRLTVV.

For the CDR3, the DNA is TGTGCCAGTGCAGGGGTAGGTGCTCAGCCCCAGCATTTT. Protein product: CASAGVGAQPQHF. The chain combines TRBV19 with TRBJ1-5; a weak D match, TRBD1 (6 bases). Trimming left V 8 bases short and J 6 bases short, with 14 bases between. The CDR3 totals 13 residues. The germline V gene encodes CDR1 LNHDA and CDR2 SQIVND (reference sequence).

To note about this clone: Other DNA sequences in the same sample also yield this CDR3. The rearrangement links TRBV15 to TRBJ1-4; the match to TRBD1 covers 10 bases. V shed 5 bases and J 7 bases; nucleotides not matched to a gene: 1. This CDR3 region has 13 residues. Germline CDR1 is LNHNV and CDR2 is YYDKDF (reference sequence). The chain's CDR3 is CATSRDRGEKLFF. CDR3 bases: TGTGCCACCAGCCGGGACAGGGGTGAAAAACTGTTTTTT.